This T cell receptor (beta chain) is drawn from a study of shared clonotypes between healthy human individuals (dated by TCRdb to about 2020). Concerning the study at large: A couple of women and three men aged 18 to 49 years were included in the cohort. Each donor's leukapheresis produced roughly between about 0.8 and 8.9 billion PBMCs. To increase sequencing depth and limit assay-specific biases, TCR repertoire library preparation and sequencing were carried out by different laboratories using diverse techniques. To estimate repertoire size and how much clonotype sharing occurs between individuals, the study deeply sequenced the blood TCR repertoires of about 5 healthy adults. For each donor, CD4 naive and CD4 memory were each given three plates, CD8 naive was given two plates, and CD8 memory was given one plate. General study outcomes and caveats: The small number of donors limited the genetic and exposure-history diversity represented. Rarefaction of sorted-subset datasets indicated incomplete sequencing despite the large sequencing depth. Naive subsets generally had larger estimated clonotype richness than memory subsets did. Pairwise subsampling indicated that sequencing depth was expected to affect the degree of clonotype sharing among donors. Only blood was sampled, and tissue TCR repertoires likely differ from those in blood. Compared with non-shared clonotypes, the clonotypes found in all four sorted-subset donors had higher generation probabilities. Approximately 5% of naive CD4, roughly 3.6% of naive CD8, 2.3% of memory CD4, and 0.4% of memory CD8 clonotypes were shared across four donors.

Spanning cysteine to phenylalanine, the CDR3 consists of 13 amino acids. Only the CDR3 portion is preserved as DNA: 39 bases, with reading frame beginning at the first base. Trimming at the junction amounts to 3 bases on V and 3 bases on J, and the germline ends lie 8 bases apart. CDR1 and CDR2 are read off the germline V gene (reference sequence) as MNHEY and SMNVEV. In regard to this clone: Its specific antigen is unknown. Qualities for individual bases were not recorded, and no much larger clone is one base off.

Using the deep immunoSEQ assay, multiplex PCR amplified TCR CDR3 regions from genomic DNA. Extracted genomic DNA from each cell subset was spread evenly across all wells of several immunoSEQ 96-well plates, with each plate serving as a replicate. For sorted subsets, each replicate PCR was loaded with around 220 ng genomic DNA, equivalent to about 30,000 T cell genomes. Purified libraries were measured with a Qubit 3.0 fluorometer, size-checked on a Bioanalyzer 2100, and measured again with the KAPA Library Quantification kit. Every immunoSEQ 96-well plate was sequenced on a dedicated single-read 150-cycle Illumina NextSeq 550 flow cell. Under the source paper's analysis protocol: Because the immunoSEQ output held only junctional sequences and lacked quality scores, the filtering could not match the filtering applied to full-length reads. To assign V/J genes and CDR3, sequences were annotated using PyIR, a Python wrapper for IgBLAST v1.9, with IMGT germline references. Reads were filtered out if the reads had weak V/J assignments (E-value above 1e-6), no CDR3, stop codons, out-of-frame junctions, or ambiguous translated residues. V3J clonotypes were defined as sequences sharing the same inferred V gene, J gene, and CDR3 amino acid sequence. To compute the percentage overlap between repertoires, the number of shared unique clonotypes was divided by the size of the smaller repertoire. Three approaches were used to assess repertoire richness: RTK rarefaction, the Chao1 estimator, and Recon v2.1 estimates of unobserved clonotypes. For all TCRbeta clonotypes obtained by the gDNA method from a handful of donors, generation probabilities were computed with OLGA. The table was pulled from immuneACCESS by TCRdb, which kept in-frame rearrangements only. Such tables lose some clones; where checked, under half of the loss comes from unresolved V genes, and the rest has no known cause. Clone size and the V and J calls come from that table; the DNA yielded D and trimming. Counted in this sample were roughly 640,000 clones; around two thirds of them appeared once. Jointly, the top ten make up over 1.5% of the sample.

The donors were healthy, HIV-negative adults who had no recently reported acute infections or vaccinations. Every donor was a Caucasian adult residing in Nashville, Tennessee, USA. CD4+ T cells were enriched by magnetic negative selection; naive cells were then positively selected on CD45RA, and the negative fraction formed the memory subset. Blood was obtained by leukapheresis, after which PBMCs were separated by Ficoll-Histopaque density gradient centrifugation and cryopreserved in liquid nitrogen vapor phase. Purity and quantity of every magnetically sorted T cell population were checked by analytical flow cytometry. Genomic DNA was isolated from each sorted fraction and quantified by UV absorbance on a Nanodrop 2000c.

Here the chain combines TRBV27 and TRBJ1-1; no D gene call is confident. The sequencing sample was made of memory CD4+ T cells sorted from blood. The cell subset or site tag for this specimen amounts to: CD45RA-negative fraction. The receptor's source is a woman under 40 in good health. The base sequence is TGTGCCAGCAGTTTGAGCCGCCACACTGAAGCTTTCTTT. This yields the protein CASSLSRHTEAFF.